This record looks at one TCR beta chain sequence and its context. This clone showed up just a few times. Its antigen remains unidentified. Base qualities are not recorded, but no much larger clone differs from it by a single base. CDR1 and CDR2 were assigned from the germline V gene as MNHEY and SVGAGI. Spanning cysteine to phenylalanine, the CDR3 consists of 15 amino acids. Here the CDR3 DNA is all that survives: 45 bases in frame from base 1. V is pruned by 6 bases and J by 8 bases, leaving 8 bases of the junction without a gene match. The data were taken from a study of blood T cell repertoires in COVID-19 (dated by TCRdb to the early 2020s). For the study in its entirety: Samples covering the acute and convalescent phases of COVID-19 were provided by collaborators in the United States, Italy and Spain. The prospective study material was composed of cDNA or gDNA derived from T cells, B-cell-depleted T cells, or PBMCs. Subjects who had been exposed to COVID-19, were actively infected with it, or had recovered from it provided the deeply sampled blood TCRbeta repertoires that made up the dataset. The repertoires were released in a freely available public database intended as a resource for research on the immune response to SARS-CoV-2. The samples were drawn from the first 160 participants of the ongoing ImmuneRACE study and from over a thousand subjects provided by 6 global collaborators. The sample metadata nearly always contained a de-identified subject ID, COVID-19 status, age in years and sex. HLA class I and class II types, where available, came from metadata supplied by the sample provider rather than from assay-based typing. What the work shows at the level of the full study, not this receptor alone: How much clinical and demographic metadata was included differed by source and by participant, and the metadata was provided uncurated.

TCRbeta CDR3 regions were amplified from genomic DNA using the immunoSEQ Assay, a bias-controlled multiplex PCR. Under the source paper's analysis protocol: The number of nucleated cells in each sample was estimated from the amplification of reference gene primers within the assay. To quantify the absolute abundance of each unique TCRbeta CDR3 rearrangement, sequence reads were collapsed and filtered. For each sample, productive Simpson clonality was calculated by taking the square root of Simpson's diversity index across productive rearrangements. The source is immuneACCESS, and TCRdb retained only in-frame sequences with V and J called. Part of the clones is not carried over; for the studies checked, unresolved V genes explain less than half of this, and the remainder is unexplained. V, J and clone size were drawn from that table, and D and trimming were deduced from the DNA. The sample contains about 85,000 clones, approximately 83% of them found a single time. The ten largest clones capture around 6.9% of the sample.

Each collaborating institution followed its own protocols to collect whole blood in K2EDTA tubes. For TCRbeta analysis, collaborator samples were shipped as frozen whole blood, as isolated PBMCs, or as DNA extracted from either sample type. This TCR was recovered from a man in his 60s with acute or convalescent COVID-19. The sequence is built from TRBV6-5 and TRBJ1-6; 9 bases in the middle match TRBD1. Sequenced sample: peripheral blood. The DNA reads TGTGCCAGCAGAAAAGGACAGGGGAAGTATTCACCCCTCCACTTT. This sequence encodes CASRKGQGKYSPLHF.